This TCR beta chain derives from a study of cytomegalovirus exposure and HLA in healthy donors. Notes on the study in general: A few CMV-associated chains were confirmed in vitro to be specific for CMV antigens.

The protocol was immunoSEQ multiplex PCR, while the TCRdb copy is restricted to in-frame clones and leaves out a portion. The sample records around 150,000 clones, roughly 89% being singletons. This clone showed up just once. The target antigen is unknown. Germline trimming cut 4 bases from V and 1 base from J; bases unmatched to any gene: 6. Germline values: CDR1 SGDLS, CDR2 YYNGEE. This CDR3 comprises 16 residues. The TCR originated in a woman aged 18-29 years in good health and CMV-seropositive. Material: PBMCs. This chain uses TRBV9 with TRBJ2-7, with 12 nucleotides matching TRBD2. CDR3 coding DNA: TGTGCCAGCAGCTTAAGAGGGACTAGCGGGTCCTACGAGCAGTACTTC. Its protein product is CASSLRGTSGSYEQYF. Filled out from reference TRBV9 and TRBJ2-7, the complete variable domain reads DSGVTQTPKHLITATGQRVTLRCSPRSGDLSVYWYQQSLDQGLQFLIQYYNGEERAKGNILERFSAQQFPDLHSELNLSSLELGDSALYFCASSLRGTSGSYEQYFGPGTRLTVT.